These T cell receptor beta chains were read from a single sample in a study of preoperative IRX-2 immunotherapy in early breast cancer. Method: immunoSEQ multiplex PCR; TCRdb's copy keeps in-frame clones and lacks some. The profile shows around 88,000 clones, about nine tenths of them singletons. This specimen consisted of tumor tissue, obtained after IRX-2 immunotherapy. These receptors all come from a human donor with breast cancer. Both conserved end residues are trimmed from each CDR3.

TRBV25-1,ASSESGPEAIQTQY
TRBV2,ASSYTQHSGNTIY
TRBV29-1,SVEEGGASYEQY
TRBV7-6,ASSLGQGAANEQF
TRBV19,ASSISDSHLIAYT
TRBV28,ASSWREYQETQY
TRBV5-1,ASSWSPGQDNEKLF
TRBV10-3,AISESQGEQY
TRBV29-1,SVLVPPNYGYT
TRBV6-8,ASTKTGTGDGYT
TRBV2,ASSDGSGGSSYNEQF
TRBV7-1,ASSFAVNTEAF
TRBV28,ASSLLGGATNEKLF
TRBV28,ASSLSPRQGSYEQY
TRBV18,ASSPGPNTGELF
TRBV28,ASSSQPRELF
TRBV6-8,ASRLTVTGYDQPQH
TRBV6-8,ASKLQGPSGNTIY
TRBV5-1,ASSFGQDNEKLF
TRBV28,ASRGQDRNIQY
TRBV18,ASSDGTYEQY
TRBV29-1,SVEEGQGEGGYT
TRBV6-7,AILMVDIQY
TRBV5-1,ASSFRDMNTGELF
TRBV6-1,AISEVGDEQY
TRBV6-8,ASTLTGFFTGELF
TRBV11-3,ASSSPSGDGTQY
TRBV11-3,ASSIAGRIYEQY
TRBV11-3,ASSLDAAKQGKMNTEAF
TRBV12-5,ASGLEYSEAF
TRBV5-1,ASSLVGGSGELF
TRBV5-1,ASSLAGGNTEAF
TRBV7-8,ASSRTGGEVPQH
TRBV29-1,SVEGASRATEAF
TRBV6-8,ASRHSTGGFEKLF
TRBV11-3,ASSPLGGPVMNTEAF
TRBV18,ASSPPGQRGHNEQF
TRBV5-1,ASKYDSGANVLT
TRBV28,ASSLGFQKAF
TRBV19,ASSISFGQATSEAF
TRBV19,ASSMTGGSNQPQH
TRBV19,ASSSIDTQY
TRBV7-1,ASNTGTGGFETQY
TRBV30,AWSVQNSGELF
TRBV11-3,ASSQQGKGTGANVLT